This T cell receptor beta chain was identified in a study of beta chain features in type 1 diabetes listed by TCRdb under 2018. Some background on the complete study: Mean age, gender distribution, total cell number and subset yield were not different between patients and healthy donors. Across all samples, fewer than 130 million sorted cells were examined, and cell number per subset correlated strongly with RNA yield. In the study, TCRB repertoires of sorted circulating CD4+ T cell subsets from recently diagnosed type 1 diabetes patients were compared with those of matched healthy donors. Regulatory and stem cell-like memory subsets were isolated from only 8 patients and roughly 8 healthy donors, whereas naive and central memory subsets came from all 30 or so donors.

V loses 6 bases, J loses 5 bases, and the germline ends lie 24 bases apart. As encoded in the germline V gene (reference sequence), CDR1 is LNHDA while CDR2 is SQIVND. Including cysteine and phenylalanine, the CDR3 has 17 amino acids. Kept here is only the CDR3 DNA, which spans 51 bases and is read in frame from base 1. From each donor, a single peripheral blood sample of 100 to 150 mL on average was drawn into heparinised tubes. Using a panel that included CD45RO, CCR7, CD25, CD127, CD95 and CD27, naive, central memory, regulatory and stem cell-like memory CD4+ T cells were sorted on a BD FACSAria II. All sorted populations exceeded 95% purity. PBMCs were separated immediately by Lymphoprep density gradient centrifugation and were stained directly, without being cultured. So that batch effects would be minimized, each experiment stained and sorted samples in pairs, pairing one healthy donor with one patient.

The High Capacity cDNA Reverse Transcription Kit was used to reverse transcribe all of the isolated RNA, meaning that expressed TCRB transcripts were what got sequenced. Deep immunoSEQ sequencing was applied to naive, central memory and regulatory T cell samples, giving an average of roughly 3.3 million total reads per sample. Sorted cells were lysed in RLT buffer and RNA was extracted with DNase-treated RNeasy Micro or Mini kits, depending on cell number. Each cell subset was processed separately to prevent cross-contamination, with patient and healthy donor samples processed together. Using the immunoSEQ multiplex PCR, TCRB sequences were amplified from cDNA into 87-bp fragments spanning the CDR3 region. Sequencing of the amplicons was done on the Illumina HiSeq platform. As for the original processing: Synthetic template baselines were used to correct PCR bias computationally, reads within Hamming distance 2 were collapsed, and singletons that could not be merged were discarded. Reads were aligned to IMGT to assign V, D and J genes, CDR3 length, and insertions or deletions at six rearrangement sites. Clonotype counts were normalized to sorted cell number within each subset before computing true diversity and Gini coefficients with the tcR R package. Repertoire sharing was quantified using the overlap coefficient calculated on TCRB nucleotide sequences. The table was pulled from immuneACCESS by TCRdb, which kept in-frame rearrangements only. Such tables lose some clones; where checked, under half of the loss comes from unresolved V genes, and the rest has no known cause. The DNA was the basis for D and trimming; V, J and clone size are from that table. Here the sample has roughly 150,000 clones; around 8% occur a single time. The top ten hold over 0.5% of the sample.

The full study reports these points: Naive, central memory and regulatory TCRB repertoires appeared to be more similar among patients than among healthy donors. Because cDNA rather than genomic DNA was sequenced, highly expressing activated cells could have been over-represented, although no difference in activation and CD3 levels was found between groups. Fewer insertions and more nucleotide deletions at VDJ recombination sites were observed in patients with type 1 diabetes, implying thymic rearrangement abnormalities. PCR may preferentially amplify shorter templates, but because patient and control samples were amplified and corrected together, any resulting skew would affect both groups equally. HLA sub-analyses involved small numbers of individuals, so any influence of HLA type on TCRB rearrangement remained unresolved. A moderate but significant shortening of TCRB CDR3 length was observed in type 1 diabetes patients in all four CD4+ subsets.

This clone was seen a few times. What this receptor recognizes is not known. The record has no base qualities; no much larger clone is one base away. The sequence is built from TRBV19 and TRBJ2-3; a tentative D match to TRBD1 spans 7 bases. The clonotype comes from a woman between 18 and 29 years old with type 1 diabetes. Sample: central memory CD4+ T cells from blood. The CDR3 protein is CASSRGAGDSLGDTQYF. The DNA reads TGTGCCAGTAGCAGGGGGGCAGGGGACTCTCTTGGAGATACGCAGTATTTT. The CDR3 plus the reference TRBV19 and TRBJ2-3 genes for the other parts give the full variable domain: DGGITQSPKYLFRKEGQNVTLSCEQNLNHDAMYWYRQDPGQGLRLIYYSQIVNDFQKGDIAEGYSVSREKKESFPLTVTSAQKNPTAFYLCASSRGAGDSLGDTQYFGPGTRLTVL.